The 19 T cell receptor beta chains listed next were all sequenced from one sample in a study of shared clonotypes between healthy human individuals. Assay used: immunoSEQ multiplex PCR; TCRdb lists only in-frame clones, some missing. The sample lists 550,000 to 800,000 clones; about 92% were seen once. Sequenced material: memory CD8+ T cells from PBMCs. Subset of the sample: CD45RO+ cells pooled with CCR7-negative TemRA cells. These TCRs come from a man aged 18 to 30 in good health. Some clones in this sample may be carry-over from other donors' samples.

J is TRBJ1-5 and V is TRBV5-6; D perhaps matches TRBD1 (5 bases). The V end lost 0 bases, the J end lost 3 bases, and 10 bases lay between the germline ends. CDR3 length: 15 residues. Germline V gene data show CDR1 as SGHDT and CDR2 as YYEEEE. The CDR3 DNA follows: TGTGCCAGCAGCTTGGGGGACGGCTACAATCAGCCCCAGCATTTT. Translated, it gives CASSLGDGYNQPQHF.

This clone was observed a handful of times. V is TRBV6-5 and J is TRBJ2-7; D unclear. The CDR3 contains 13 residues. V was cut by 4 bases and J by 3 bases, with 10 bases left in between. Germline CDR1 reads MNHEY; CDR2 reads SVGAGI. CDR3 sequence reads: CASSSPRYYEQYF. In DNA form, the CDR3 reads TGTGCCAGCAGTTCCCCGCGATACTACGAGCAGTACTTC.

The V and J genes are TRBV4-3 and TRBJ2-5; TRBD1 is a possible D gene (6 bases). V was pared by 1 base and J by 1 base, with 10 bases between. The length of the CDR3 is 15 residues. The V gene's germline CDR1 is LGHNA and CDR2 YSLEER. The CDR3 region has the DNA TGCGCCAGCAGCCAAGTAATGGACAGCCAAGAGACCCAGTACTTC. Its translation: CASSQVMDSQETQYF.

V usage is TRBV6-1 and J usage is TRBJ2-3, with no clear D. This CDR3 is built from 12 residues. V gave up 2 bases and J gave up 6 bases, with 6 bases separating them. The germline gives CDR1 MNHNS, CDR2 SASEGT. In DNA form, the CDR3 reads TGTGCCAGCAGTGAATTCTCGGATACGCAGTATTTT. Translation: CASSEFSDTQYF.

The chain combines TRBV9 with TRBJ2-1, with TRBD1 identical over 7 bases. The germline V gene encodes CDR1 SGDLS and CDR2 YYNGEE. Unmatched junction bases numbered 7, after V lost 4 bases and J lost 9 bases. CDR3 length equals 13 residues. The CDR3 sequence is CASSPQQGTEQFF. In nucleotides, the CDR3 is TGTGCCAGCAGCCCCCAACAGGGGACTGAGCAGTTCTTC.

The CDR3 protein is CASSLRVGGGYTEAFF. The CDR3 nucleotides are TGTGCCAGCAGCTTAAGAGTGGGTGGCGGTTACACTGAAGCTTTCTTT. V gene TRBV28 combines with J gene TRBJ1-1, with D hard to call. Germline CDR1 is MDHEN and CDR2 is SYDVKM. CDR3 length: 16 residues. With 6 bases removed from V and 3 bases from J, the gap between germline ends came to 20 bases.

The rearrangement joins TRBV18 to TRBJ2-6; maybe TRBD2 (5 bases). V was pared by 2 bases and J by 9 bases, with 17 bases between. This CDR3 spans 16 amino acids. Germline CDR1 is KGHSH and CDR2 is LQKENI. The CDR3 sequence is CASSPAPEGLSNVLTF. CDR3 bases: TGTGCCAGCTCACCAGCCCCCGAAGGACTGAGCAACGTCCTGACTTTC.

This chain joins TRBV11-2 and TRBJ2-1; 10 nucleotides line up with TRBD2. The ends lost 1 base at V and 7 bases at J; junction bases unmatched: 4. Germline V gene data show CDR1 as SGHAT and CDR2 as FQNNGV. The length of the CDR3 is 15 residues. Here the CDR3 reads CASSLGGLARNEQFF. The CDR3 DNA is TGTGCCAGCAGCTTAGGGGGACTAGCGCGAAATGAGCAGTTCTTC.

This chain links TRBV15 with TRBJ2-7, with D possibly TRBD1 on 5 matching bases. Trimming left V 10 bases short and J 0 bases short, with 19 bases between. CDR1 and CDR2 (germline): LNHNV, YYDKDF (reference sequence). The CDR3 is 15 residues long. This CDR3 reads CAIQSREDSSYEQYF. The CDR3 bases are TGTGCCATACAAAGTCGTGAAGACAGCTCCTACGAGCAGTACTTC.

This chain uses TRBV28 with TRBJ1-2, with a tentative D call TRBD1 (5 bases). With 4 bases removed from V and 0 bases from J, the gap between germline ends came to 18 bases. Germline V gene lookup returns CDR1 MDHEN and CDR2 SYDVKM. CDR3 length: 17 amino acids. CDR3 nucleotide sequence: TGTGCCAGCAGTTCTATGGGACGGAAGACAACTAACTATGGCTACACCTTC. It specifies CASSSMGRKTTNYGYTF.

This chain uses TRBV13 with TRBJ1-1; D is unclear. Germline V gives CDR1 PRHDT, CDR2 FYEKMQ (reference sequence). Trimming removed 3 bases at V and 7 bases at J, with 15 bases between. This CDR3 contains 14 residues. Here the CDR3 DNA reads TGTGCCAGCAGCTTCGGAGGGAGTGTTGATGAAGCTTTCTTT. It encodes CASSFGGSVDEAFF. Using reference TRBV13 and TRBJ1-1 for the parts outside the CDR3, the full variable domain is AAGVIQSPRHLIKEKRETATLKCYPIPRHDTVYWYQQGPGQDPQFLISFYEKMQSDKGSIPDRFSAQQFSDYHSELNMSSLELGDSALYFCASSFGGSVDEAFFGQGTRLTVV.

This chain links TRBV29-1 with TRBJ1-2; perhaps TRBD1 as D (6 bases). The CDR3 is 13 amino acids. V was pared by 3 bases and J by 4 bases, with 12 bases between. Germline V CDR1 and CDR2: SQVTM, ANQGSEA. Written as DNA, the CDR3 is TGCAGCGTTGATCAGGGGAACGGCTATGGCTACACCTTC. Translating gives CSVDQGNGYGYTF.

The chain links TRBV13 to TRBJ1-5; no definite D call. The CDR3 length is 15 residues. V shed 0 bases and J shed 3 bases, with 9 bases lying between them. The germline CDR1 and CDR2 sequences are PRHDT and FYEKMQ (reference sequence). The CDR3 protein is CASSLGRGYNQPQHF. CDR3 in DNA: TGTGCCAGCAGCTTAGGTCGAGGGTACAATCAGCCCCAGCATTTT.

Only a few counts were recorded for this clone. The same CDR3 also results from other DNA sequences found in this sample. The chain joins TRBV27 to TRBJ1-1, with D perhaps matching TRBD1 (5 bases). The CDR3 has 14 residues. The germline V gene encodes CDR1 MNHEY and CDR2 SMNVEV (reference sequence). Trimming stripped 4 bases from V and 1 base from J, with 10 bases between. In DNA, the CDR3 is TGTGCCAGCAGTTGGGGCGGGGGGAACACTGAAGCTTTCTTT. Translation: CASSWGGGNTEAFF.

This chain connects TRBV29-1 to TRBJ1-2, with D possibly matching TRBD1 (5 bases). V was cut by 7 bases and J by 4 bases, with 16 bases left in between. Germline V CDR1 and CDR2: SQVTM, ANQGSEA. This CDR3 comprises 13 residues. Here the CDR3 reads CSAGDGPFYGYTF. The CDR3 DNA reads TGCAGCGCCGGGGACGGACCATTCTATGGCTACACCTTC.

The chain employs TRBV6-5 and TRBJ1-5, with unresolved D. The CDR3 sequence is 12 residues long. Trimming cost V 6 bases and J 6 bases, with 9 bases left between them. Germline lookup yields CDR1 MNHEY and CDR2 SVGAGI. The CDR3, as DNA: TGTGCCAGCAGCACGGACGGTCAGCCCCAGCATTTT. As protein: CASSTDGQPQHF.

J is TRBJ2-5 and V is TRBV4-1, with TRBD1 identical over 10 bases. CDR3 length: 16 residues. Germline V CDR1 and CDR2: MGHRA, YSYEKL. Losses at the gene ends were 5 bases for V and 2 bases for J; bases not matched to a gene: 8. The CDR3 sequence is CASSTRRDRGQETQYF. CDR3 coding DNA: TGCGCCAGCAGCACCCGAAGGGACAGGGGACAAGAGACCCAGTACTTC.

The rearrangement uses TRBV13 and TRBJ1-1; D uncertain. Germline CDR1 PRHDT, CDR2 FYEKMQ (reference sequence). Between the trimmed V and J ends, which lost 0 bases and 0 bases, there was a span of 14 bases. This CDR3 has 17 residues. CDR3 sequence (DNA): TGTGCCAGCAGCTTAGGCGGGAGGCGGGGTATGAACACTGAAGCTTTCTTT. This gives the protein CASSLGGRRGMNTEAFF.

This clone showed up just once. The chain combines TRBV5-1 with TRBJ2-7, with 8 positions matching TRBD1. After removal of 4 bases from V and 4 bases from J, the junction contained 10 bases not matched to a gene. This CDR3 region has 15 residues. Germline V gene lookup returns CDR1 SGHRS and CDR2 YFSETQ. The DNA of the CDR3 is TGCGCCAGCAGCCCCGACAGGGGTAGTCTTTACGAGCAGTACTTC. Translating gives CASSPDRGSLYEQYF. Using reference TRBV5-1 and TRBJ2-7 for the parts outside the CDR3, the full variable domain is KAGVTQTPRYLIKTRGQQVTLSCSPISGHRSVSWYQQTPGQGLQFLFEYFSETQRNKGNFPGRFSGRQFSNSRSEMNVSTLELGDSALYLCASSPDRGSLYEQYFGPGTRLTVT.